One T cell receptor (beta chain) is described in this entry. Its antigen remains unknown. TCR beta libraries were made by UMI-labeled 5' RACE. TCRdb re-analyzed the 5' RACE reads; it lists each CDR3 protein once, without DNA. The sample data list roughly 9,300 distinct CDR3 sequences. The CDR3 length is 13 residues. Germline loops: CDR1 SGHRS, CDR2 YFSETQ. Extraction drew RNA from duplicate vials of some 150,000 sorted CD8+ T cells for each subset. This sample is drawn from a study of human CD8 memory T cell subsets. The study's findings and limits: T cell repertoires from the stem-like memory and precursor exhausted subsets showed minimal mutual overlap. Precursor exhausted T cells appeared less diverse than stem-like memory T cells according to Chao1 estimates.

This TCR was recovered from a human donor in good health. The genes are TRBV5-1 and TRBJ1-5. The material sequenced was CD8+ stem-like memory T cells (TSCM and TCM) sorted from PBMCs. Subset given: stem-like memory CD8 T cells (TSTEM), CCR7+ PD-1- TIGIT-. The CDR3 spells CARGGTGNQPQHF.